Sequencing of this T cell receptor (beta chain) was carried out in a study of blood T cell repertoires in COVID-19. Study at large: PBMCs, B-cell-depleted T cells, or T cells provided the cDNA or gDNA that made up the material.

Original processing methods: Scientists estimated how many nucleated cells there were by amplifying reference gene primers. Libraries were prepared by immunoSEQ multiplex PCR; TCRdb keeps only in-frame clonotypes and omits some of them. The V and J calls and clone size come from that table; D and trimming were worked out from the DNA. The sample has under 80,000 clones; around nine tenths are singletons. Trimming removed 2 bases at V and 7 bases at J, with 8 bases between. Germline V CDR1 and CDR2: PRHDT, FYEKMQ (reference sequence). The CDR3 loop spans 12 amino acids. The sample taken for sequencing was peripheral blood. This clonotype was sampled from a man between 65 and 85 years old with acute or convalescent COVID-19. The chain employs TRBV13 and TRBJ1-1; D gene ambiguous. CDR3 region: CASSLSTREAFF. The CDR3, as DNA: TGTGCCAGCAGCTTATCGACTCGTGAAGCTTTCTTT.